This T cell receptor (beta chain) was identified in a study of radiotherapy plus CTLA-4 blockade in lung cancer. Germline CDR1 reads SGHNT; CDR2 reads YYREEE (reference sequence). V trimming: 5 bases; J trimming: 6 bases; junction bases outside the gene matches: 5. The CDR3 totals 14 residues. Method: immunoSEQ multiplex PCR; TCRdb's copy keeps in-frame clones and lacks some. The repertoire holds some 60,000 clones, with 77% as singletons. The chain has TRBV5-4 and TRBJ2-3, with TRBD1 matching 11 bases. Sample: peripheral blood, taken from a patient treated with radiotherapy plus ipilimumab. The source is a human donor with non-small cell lung cancer who had a partial response to radiotherapy plus ipilimumab. CDR3 sequence (DNA): TGTGCCAGCAGTAGGACAGGGGGCATGGATACGCAGTATTTT. It yields the protein CASSRTGGMDTQYF. The whole variable domain, filled in from reference TRBV5-4 and TRBJ2-3, reads ETGVTQSPTHLIKTRGQQVTLRCSSQSGHNTVSWYQQALGQGPQFIFQYYREEENGRGNFPPRFSGLQFPNYSSELNVNALELDDSALYLCASSRTGGMDTQYFGPGTRLTVL.